This T cell receptor (beta chain) was retrieved from a study of blood T cell repertoires in COVID-19. Turning to the study itself: Samples came from the United States, Italy and Spain, spanning acute and convalescent COVID-19. In each case, the material was cDNA or gDNA derived from T cells, B-cell-depleted T cells, or PBMCs.

Looked up from germline, CDR1 is LGHDT and CDR2 is YNNKEL (reference sequence). The V segment lost 0 bases and the J segment 4 bases; nucleotides outside the gene matches: 2. This CDR3 is built from 14 residues. In the original processing: Reference gene primer amplification gave nucleated cell count estimates. The protocol was immunoSEQ multiplex PCR, while the TCRdb copy is restricted to in-frame clones and leaves out a portion. From that table come the V and J calls and clone size; the DNA was used to work out D and trimming. The sample contains fewer than 700,000 clones, less than 90% of which appear only once. During active infection, Seattle patients enrolled and were then monitored through disease.

The material sequenced was peripheral blood. V gene TRBV3-1 (or the pseudogene TRBV3-2) combines with J gene TRBJ2-5; TRBD2 matches at 7 bases. This TCR was recovered from a woman in her 50s with COVID-19, enrolled during active disease. CDR3 nucleotide sequence: TGTGCCAGCAGCCAAGAGGGGGGGGGAGAGACCCAGTACTTC. Its protein is CASSQEGGGETQYF.